This T cell receptor beta chain was identified during a study of cytomegalovirus exposure and HLA in healthy donors. This clone has more than one count but fewer than ten. The PCR contained 60 Vbeta and 13 Jbeta primers. Measured with immunoSEQ multiplex PCR; TCRdb has only the in-frame clones, and not every one. Of more than 95,000 clones listed, about three quarters are singletons. CDR1 and CDR2 (germline): MGHRA, YSYEKL. J lost 7 bases, V lost 3 bases, and 8 bases had no gene match. The CDR3 length is 14 residues. The receptor comes from a man aged 50 to 60 in good health and CMV-seronegative. The sequenced sample consisted of PBMCs. This sequence joins TRBV4-1 and TRBJ2-5, with TRBD1 matching over 7 bases. DNA for the CDR3: TGCGCCAGCAGCCAGGGACAGTTAGATGGGACCCAGTACTTC. Translation gives CASSQGQLDGTQYF.